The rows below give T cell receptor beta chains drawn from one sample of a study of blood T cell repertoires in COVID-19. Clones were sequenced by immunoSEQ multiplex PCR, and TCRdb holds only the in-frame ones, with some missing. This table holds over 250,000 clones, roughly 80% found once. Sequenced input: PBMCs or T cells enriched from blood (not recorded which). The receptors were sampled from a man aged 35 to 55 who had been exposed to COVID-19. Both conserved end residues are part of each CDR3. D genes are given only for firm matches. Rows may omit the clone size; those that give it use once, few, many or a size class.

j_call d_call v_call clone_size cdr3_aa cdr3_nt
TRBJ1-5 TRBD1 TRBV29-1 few CSARGDRGYGQPQHF TGCAGCGCAAGGGGAGACAGGGGATACGGGCAGCCCCAGCATTTT
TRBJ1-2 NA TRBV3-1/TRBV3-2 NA CASSEGVGGHGYTF TGTGCCAGCAGCGAAGGGGTTGGAGGACATGGCTACACCTTC
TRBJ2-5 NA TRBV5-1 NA CASSPGVGETQYF TGCGCCAGCAGTCCAGGGGTTGGGGAGACCCAGTACTTC
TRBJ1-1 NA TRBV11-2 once CASSSTGSNTEAFF TGTGCCAGCAGCTCCACGGGTTCGAACACTGAAGCTTTCTTT
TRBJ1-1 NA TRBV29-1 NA CSVEDHYGARNTEAFF TGCAGCGTTGAAGATCATTATGGGGCCCGGAACACTGAAGCTTTCTTT
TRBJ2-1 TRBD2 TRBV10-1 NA CASSDELIAGGPGEQFF TGCGCCAGCAGCGACGAATTAATAGCGGGAGGGCCGGGAGAGCAGTTCTTC
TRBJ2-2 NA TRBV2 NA CASSARGGTGELFF TGTGCCAGCAGTGCACGAGGTGGAACCGGGGAGCTGTTTTTT
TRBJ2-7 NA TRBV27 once CASSFVAGISSYEQYF TGTGCCAGCAGTTTCGTAGCAGGGATTAGCTCCTACGAGCAGTACTTC
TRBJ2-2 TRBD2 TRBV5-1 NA CASSGKQGAGVRGGELFF TGCGCCAGCAGCGGAAAGCAGGGAGCGGGAGTTCGAGGCGGGGAGCTGTTTTTT
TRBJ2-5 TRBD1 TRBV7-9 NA CASSPGTGFMQTQYF TGTGCCAGCAGCCCCGGGACAGGGTTTATGCAGACCCAGTACTTC
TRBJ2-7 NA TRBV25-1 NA CASSVGGGHTYEQYF TGTGCCAGCAGTGTGGGGGGAGGACACACCTACGAGCAGTACTTC
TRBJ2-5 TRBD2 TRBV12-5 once CASGVAGVGWEETQYF TGTGCTAGTGGTGTAGCGGGAGTGGGTTGGGAAGAGACCCAGTACTTC
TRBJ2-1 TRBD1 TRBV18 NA CASSPRDRGLSEQFF TGTGCCAGCTCACCGCGGGACAGGGGGTTGAGTGAGCAGTTCTTC
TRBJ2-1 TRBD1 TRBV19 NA CASSSPGQGKSSEQFF TGTGCCAGTAGTTCACCGGGACAGGGGAAATCGAGTGAGCAGTTCTTC
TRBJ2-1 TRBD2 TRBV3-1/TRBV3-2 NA CASSQFSGRFDEQFF TGTGCCAGCAGCCAATTCAGCGGGAGGTTCGATGAGCAGTTCTTC
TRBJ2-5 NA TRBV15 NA CATSRDVGGWETQYF TGTGCCACCAGCAGAGATGTCGGGGGTTGGGAGACCCAGTACTTC
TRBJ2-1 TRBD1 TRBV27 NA CASSYGQGRAGSNEQFF TGTGCCAGCAGTTACGGACAGGGTCGAGCTGGTAGCAATGAGCAGTTCTTC
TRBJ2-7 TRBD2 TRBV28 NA CASSSWAGAYEQYF TGTGCCAGCAGCTCCTGGGCGGGGGCCTACGAGCAGTACTTC
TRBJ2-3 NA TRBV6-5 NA CASSPYNTQYF TGTGCCAGCTCCCCTTATAATACGCAGTATTTT
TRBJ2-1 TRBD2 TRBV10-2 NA CASKASGLYNEQFF TGCGCCAGCAAGGCTAGCGGACTTTACAATGAGCAGTTCTTC
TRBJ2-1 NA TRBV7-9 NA CASGNNEQFF TGTGCCAGCGGCAACAATGAGCAGTTCTTC
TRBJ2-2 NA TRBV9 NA CASSVITGSGGELFF TGTGCCAGCAGCGTAATTACCGGGAGTGGCGGGGAGCTGTTTTTT
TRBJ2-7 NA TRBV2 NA CASSPGVSEQYF TGTGCCAGCAGTCCGGGGGTCTCAGAGCAGTACTTC
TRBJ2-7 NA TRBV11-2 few CASSLSTGGYEQYF TGTGCCAGCAGCTTATCAACAGGCGGCTACGAGCAGTACTTC
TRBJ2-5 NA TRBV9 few CASSPRDSRSTQYF TGTGCCAGCAGCCCACGGGACTCCCGTTCAACCCAGTACTTC
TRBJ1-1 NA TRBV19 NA CASRDKGENTEAFF TGTGCCAGTAGGGACAAAGGGGAGAACACTGAAGCTTTCTTT
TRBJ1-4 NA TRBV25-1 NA CASSEFGGSNEKLFF TGTGCCAGCAGTGAATTCGGGGGGTCTAATGAAAAACTGTTTTTT
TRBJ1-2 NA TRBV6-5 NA CASSGERSYTF TGTGCCAGCAGCGGGGAGAGGAGCTACACCTTC
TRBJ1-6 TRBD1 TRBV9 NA CASSAGQVVNSPLHF TGTGCCAGCAGCGCTGGACAGGTTGTCAATTCACCCCTCCACTTT
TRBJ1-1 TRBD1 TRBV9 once CASSETGVNTEAFF TGTGCCAGCAGCGAGACAGGGGTGAACACTGAAGCTTTCTTT
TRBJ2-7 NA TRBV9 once CASSPGIQGHEQYF TGTGCCAGCAGCCCAGGGATCCAGGGCCACGAGCAGTACTTC
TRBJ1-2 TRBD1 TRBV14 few CASSQNRGSGGYTF TGTGCCAGCAGCCAAAACAGGGGTTCTGGAGGCTACACCTTC
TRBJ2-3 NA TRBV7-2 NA CASSFSGGTDTQYF TGTGCCAGCAGCTTTAGCGGCGGCACAGATACGCAGTATTTT
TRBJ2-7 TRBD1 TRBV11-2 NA CASSSRDRGLYEQYF TGTGCCAGCAGCTCCCGGGACAGGGGTCTCTACGAGCAGTACTTC
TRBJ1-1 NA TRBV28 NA CASTLNTEAFF TGTGCCAGCACCCTTAACACTGAAGCTTTCTTT
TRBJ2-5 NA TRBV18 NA CASSPGGTGETQYF TGTGCCAGCTCACCAGGCGGGACCGGGGAGACCCAGTACTTC
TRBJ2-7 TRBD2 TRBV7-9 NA CASSTLAGVEHYEQYF TGTGCCAGCAGCACCCTAGCGGGAGTTGAACACTACGAGCAGTACTTC
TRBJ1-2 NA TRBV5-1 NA CASSLGGNYGYTF TGCGCCAGCAGCTTGGGCGGTAACTATGGCTACACCTTC
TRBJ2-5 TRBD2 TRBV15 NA CATSRVPPAGGGGTQYF TGTGCCACCAGCAGAGTCCCCCCAGCGGGAGGGGGGGGGACCCAGTACTTC
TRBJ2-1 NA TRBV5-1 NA CASSLGFASDNEQFF TGCGCCAGCAGCTTGGGGTTTGCCAGTGACAATGAGCAGTTCTTC
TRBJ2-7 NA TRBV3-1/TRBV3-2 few CASSLLGDEQYF TGTGCCAGCAGCCTACTCGGTGACGAGCAGTACTTC
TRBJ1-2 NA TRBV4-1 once CASSQETTTNYGYTF TGCGCCAGCAGCCAAGAGACAACGACGAACTATGGCTACACCTTC
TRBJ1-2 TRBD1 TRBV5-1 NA CASSYPDREGYGYTF TGCGCCAGCAGCTACCCGGACAGGGAGGGGTATGGCTACACCTTC
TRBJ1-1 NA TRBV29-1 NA CSVDEDEDFLAEAFF TGCAGCGTTGATGAAGACGAGGACTTTTTAGCTGAAGCTTTCTTT
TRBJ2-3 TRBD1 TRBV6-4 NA CASSATGGSTDTQYF TGTGCCAGCAGCGCGACAGGGGGCAGCACAGATACGCAGTATTTT
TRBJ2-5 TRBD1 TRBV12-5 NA CASGRRDSPQETQYF TGTGCTAGTGGCCGCCGGGACAGCCCTCAAGAGACCCAGTACTTC
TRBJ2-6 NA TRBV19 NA CASSTRWASTAGANVLTF TGTGCCAGTAGTACCCGGTGGGCTTCGACGGCGGGGGCCAACGTCCTGACTTTC
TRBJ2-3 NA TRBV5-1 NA CASSLLLRGESTDTQYF TGCGCCAGCAGCTTGCTCCTCAGGGGGGAGAGCACAGATACGCAGTATTTT
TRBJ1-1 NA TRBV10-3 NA CAISESGSRTEAFF TGTGCCATCAGTGAGTCAGGGAGTCGGACTGAAGCTTTCTTT
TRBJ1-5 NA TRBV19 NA CASRYGGGPQHF TGTGCCAGTCGCTACGGGGGGGGACCCCAGCATTTT